This is a list of T cell receptor beta chains from one sample in a study of regulatory T cells in long-lasting Graves disease. TCRdb itself ran the multiplex PCR reads through MiXCR, one entry per CDR3 protein. The data show a few hundred thousand distinct CDR3 sequences, about a fifth seen once. The material was peripheral blood mononuclear cells (PBMCs), obtained when the disease was refractory, from a patient treated with antithyroid drugs. These TCRs come from a female donor with Graves disease. The CDR3 runs from the conserved cysteine through the conserved F or W. Fields, in order: clone size, J gene, D gene, V gene, CDR3 protein, CDR3 DNA. The D gene is left open where the match is weak. Rows give clone size only sometimes, using once, few, many, or a class for an expanded clone.

- | TRBJ2-7 | - | TRBV20-1 | CSARDPGEAYEQYF | TGCAGTGCTAGAGATCCTGGAGAGGCCTACGAGCAGTACTTC
many | TRBJ2-7 | - | TRBV28 | CASSFTGGDYEQYF | TGTGCCAGCAGTTTCACAGGGGGGGACTACGAGCAGTACTTC
few | TRBJ1-6 | - | TRBV27 | CASSFEGLGNSPLHF | TGTGCCAGCAGTTTCGAAGGGTTGGGTAATTCACCCCTCCACTTT
many | TRBJ2-7 | TRBD2 | TRBV24-1 | CATSDSGTTYEQYF | TGTGCCACCAGTGATTCAGGGACTACCTACGAGCAGTACTTC
many | TRBJ1-1 | TRBD1 | TRBV3-1 | CASSPRTGKTEAFF | TGTGCCAGCAGCCCCCGGACAGGGAAGACTGAAGCTTTCTTT
- | TRBJ2-1 | TRBD2 | TRBV28 | CASSLAGVDNEQFF | TGTGCCAGCAGTTTGGCGGGAGTAGACAATGAGCAGTTCTTC
- | TRBJ1-1 | TRBD1 | TRBV20-1 | CSARDRGTDTEAFF | TGCAGTGCTAGGGACAGGGGGACCGACACTGAAGCTTTCTTT
few | TRBJ2-2 | TRBD1 | TRBV5-1 | CASSITGGDTGELFF | TGCGCCAGCAGCATCACAGGGGGTGACACCGGGGAGCTGTTTTTT
- | TRBJ2-7 | TRBD1 | TRBV7-9 | CASSSEWTGSAYEQYF | TGTGCCAGCAGCTCGGAATGGACAGGGTCGGCCTACGAGCAGTACTTC
few | TRBJ1-1 | - | TRBV6-2/TRBV6-3 | CASSSVTEAFF | TGTGCCAGCAGCTCCGTGACTGAAGCTTTCTTT
few | TRBJ1-1 | - | TRBV6-2/TRBV6-3 | CASSPLLRTEAFF | TGTGCCAGCAGTCCCCTCCTGCGAACTGAAGCTTTCTTT
- | TRBJ1-1 | TRBD1 | TRBV6-2/TRBV6-3 | CASSYAGQANTEAFF | TGTGCCAGCAGTTACGCGGGACAGGCGAACACTGAAGCTTTCTTT
- | TRBJ2-7 | - | TRBV20-1 | CSASGTFSYEQYF | TGCAGTGCTAGCGGGACCTTCTCCTACGAGCAGTACTTC
- | TRBJ1-1 | - | TRBV29-1 | CSVGSGVVTEAFF | TGCAGCGTTGGTTCGGGGGTAGTCACTGAAGCTTTCTTT
- | TRBJ2-1 | - | TRBV9 | CASSVTRAQGTGEQFF | TGTGCCAGCAGCGTCACCAGGGCACAAGGGACGGGTGAGCAGTTCTTC
few | TRBJ2-2 | - | TRBV19 | CASSTSHAQNWAGELFF | TGTGCCAGTAGTACTTCACACGCGCAAAATTGGGCCGGGGAGCTGTTTTTT
many | TRBJ1-6 | TRBD1 | TRBV6-5 | CASSYSMSGTDNSPLHF | TGTGCCAGCAGTTACTCGATGTCCGGGACAGACAATTCACCCCTCCACTTT
many | TRBJ1-1 | - | TRBV5-1 | CASSLGGAATEAFF | TGCGCCAGCAGCTTGGGAGGGGCCGCCACTGAAGCTTTCTTT